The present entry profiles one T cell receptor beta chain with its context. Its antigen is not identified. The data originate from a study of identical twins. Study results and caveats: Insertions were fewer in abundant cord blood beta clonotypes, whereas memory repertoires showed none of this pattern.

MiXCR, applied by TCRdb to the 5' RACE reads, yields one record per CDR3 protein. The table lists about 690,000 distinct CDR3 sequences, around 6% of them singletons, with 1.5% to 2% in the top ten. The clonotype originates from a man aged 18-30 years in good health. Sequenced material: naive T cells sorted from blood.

The CDR3 is CSAREHTPAGAFSYEQYF. CDR3 nucleotide sequence: TGCAGTGCTAGAGAACATACGCCAGCAGGAGCATTCTCCTACGAGCAGTACTTC. V and J are TRBV20-1 and TRBJ2-7; D gene ambiguous. CDR3 length: 18 residues. Trimming shortened V by 0 bases and J by 0 bases, and 21 bases separated the two germline ends. Germline loops: CDR1 DFQATT, CDR2 SNEGSKA (reference sequence).